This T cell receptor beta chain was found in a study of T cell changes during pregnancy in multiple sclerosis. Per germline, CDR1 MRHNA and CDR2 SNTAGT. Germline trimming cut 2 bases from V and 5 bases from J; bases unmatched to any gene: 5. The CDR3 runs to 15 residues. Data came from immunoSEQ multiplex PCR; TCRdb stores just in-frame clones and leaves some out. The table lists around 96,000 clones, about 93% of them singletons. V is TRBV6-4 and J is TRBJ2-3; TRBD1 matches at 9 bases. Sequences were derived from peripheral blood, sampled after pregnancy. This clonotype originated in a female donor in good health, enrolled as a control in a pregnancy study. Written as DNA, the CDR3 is TGTGCCAGCAGTGACGGACAGGGGCATGGAGATACGCAGTATTTT. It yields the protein CASSDGQGHGDTQYF.